This T cell receptor beta chain is drawn from a study of spatial heterogeneity in lung cancer. TCRdb analysed the 5' RACE reads with MiXCR anew, one entry per CDR3 protein. The sample includes 20,000 to 25,000 distinct CDR3 sequences, around 5.8% of them seen just once. As for time point: sample taken at primary tumor resection. In this sample, this clonotype turned up a few times. The CDR3 extends over 14 amino acids. Germline CDR1 and CDR2: SGHRS and YFSETQ. V was clipped by 2 bases and J by 6 bases; unmatched bases: 6. Sequences were derived from PBMCs, sampled at surgery. The source is a male donor with early-stage non-small cell lung cancer. This chain joins TRBV5-1 and TRBJ2-7, with 9 bases matching TRBD2. CDR3 sequence reads: CASSLLAGEGEQYF. CDR3 DNA sequence: TGCGCCAGCAGCTTATTAGCGGGAGAAGGCGAGCAGTACTTC. Variable domain in full (rest from reference TRBV5-1 and TRBJ2-7): KAGVTQTPRYLIKTRGQQVTLSCSPISGHRSVSWYQQTPGQGLQFLFEYFSETQRNKGNFPGRFSGRQFSNSRSEMNVSTLELGDSALYLCASSLLAGEGEQYFGPGTRLTVT.